One T cell receptor beta chain is described in this entry. Its antigen remains undetermined. No clone much larger than this one lies a single base away; base qualities are absent. The data are from a study of blood T cell repertoires in COVID-19 (dated by TCRdb to 2018 to 2020). Regarding the study in general: Samples covering the acute and convalescent phases of COVID-19 were provided by collaborators in the United States, Italy and Spain. Samples were obtained from the ongoing ImmuneRACE study (first 160 participants) and from approximately 1,200 subjects provided by 6 global collaborators. The repertoires were released in a freely available public database intended as a resource for research on the immune response to SARS-CoV-2. The sample metadata nearly always contained a de-identified subject ID, COVID-19 status, age in years and sex. Subjects who had been exposed to COVID-19, were actively infected with it, or had recovered from it provided the deeply sampled blood TCRbeta repertoires that made up the dataset. The material from the prospective study consisted of cDNA or gDNA derived from T cells, B-cell-depleted T cells, or PBMCs. Where available, HLA class I and class II types were obtained from metadata supplied by the sample provider rather than from assay-based typing. Overall results and qualifications from the work: Clinical and demographic metadata were provided uncurated, with the amount varying by source and participant.

Each collaborating institution followed its own protocols to collect whole blood in K2EDTA tubes. For TCRbeta analysis, collaborators shipped samples in one of three forms: frozen whole blood, isolated PBMCs, or DNA extracted from either of those sample types. The CDR3 runs 11 amino acids, cysteine and phenylalanine included. Kept here is only the CDR3 DNA, which spans 33 bases and is read in frame from base 1. According to the germline V gene (reference sequence), CDR1 reads DFQATT and CDR2 reads SNEGSKA. From V the trimming removes 6 bases and from J it removes 5 bases, while the gene matches leave 3 bases of the junction unaccounted for. The immunoSEQ Assay, a bias-controlled multiplex PCR, was used to amplify TCRbeta CDR3 regions from genomic DNA. Regarding the original processing steps: The number of nucleated cells in each sample was estimated from the amplification of reference gene primers within the assay. To quantify the absolute abundance of each unique TCRbeta CDR3 rearrangement, sequence reads were collapsed and filtered. For each sample, productive Simpson clonality was calculated as the square root of Simpson's diversity index over productive rearrangements. TCRdb re-hosts the immuneACCESS table, in-frame sequences only. Its copies lack some clones; in the studies checked, an unresolved V gene accounts for under half of them, and the cause for the rest is not known. V, J and clone size are those of that table, while D and trimming were read from the DNA. For this sample the table gives about 270,000 clones, of which roughly 84% were detected only once. The ten largest clones take up roughly 3.1% of the sample.

The sample consisted of peripheral blood. This clonotype was obtained from a woman between 18 and 30 years old with acute or convalescent COVID-19. Here the chain combines TRBV20-1 and TRBJ2-7; the central 8 bases match TRBD1. The CDR3 reads CSAQDRDEQYF. The nucleotide sequence is TGCAGTGCCCAGGACAGGGACGAGCAGTACTTC.